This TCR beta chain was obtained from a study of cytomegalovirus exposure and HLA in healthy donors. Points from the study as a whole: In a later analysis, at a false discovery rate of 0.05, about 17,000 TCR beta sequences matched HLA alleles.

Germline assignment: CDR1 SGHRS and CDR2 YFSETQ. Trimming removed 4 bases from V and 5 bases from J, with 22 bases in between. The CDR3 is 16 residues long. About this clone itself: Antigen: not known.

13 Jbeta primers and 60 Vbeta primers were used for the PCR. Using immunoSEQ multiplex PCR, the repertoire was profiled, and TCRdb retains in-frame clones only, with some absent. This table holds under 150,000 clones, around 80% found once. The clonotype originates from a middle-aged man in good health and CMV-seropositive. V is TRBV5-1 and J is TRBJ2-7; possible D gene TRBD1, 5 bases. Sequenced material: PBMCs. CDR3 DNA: TGCGCCAGCAGCCCTGGATCAGGGATACGTGACCACGAGCAGTACTTC. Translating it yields CASSPGSGIRDHEQYF.